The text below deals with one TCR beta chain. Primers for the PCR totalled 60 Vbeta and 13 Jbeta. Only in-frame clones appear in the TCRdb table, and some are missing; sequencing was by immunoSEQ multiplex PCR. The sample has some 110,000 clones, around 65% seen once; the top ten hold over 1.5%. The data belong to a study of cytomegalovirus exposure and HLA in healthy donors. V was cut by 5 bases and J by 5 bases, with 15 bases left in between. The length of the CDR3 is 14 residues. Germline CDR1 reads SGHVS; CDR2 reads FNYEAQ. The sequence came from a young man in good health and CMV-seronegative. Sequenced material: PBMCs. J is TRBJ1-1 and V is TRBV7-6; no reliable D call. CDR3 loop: CASSPAGRGTEAFF. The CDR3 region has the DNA TGTGCCAGCAGCCCGGCCGGAAGAGGGACTGAAGCTTTCTTT.